This TCR beta chain derives from a study of blood T cell repertoires in COVID-19. Whole-study context: The United States, Italy and Spain were the sources of the acute and convalescent COVID-19 samples. Sources were T cells, B-cell-depleted T cells, or PBMCs; the material itself was cDNA or gDNA.

This clone has a handful of counts. Enrolment of Seattle patients took place during active infection, and they were followed longitudinally. Germline assignment: CDR1 SGHRS and CDR2 YFSETQ. V was shortened by 0 bases and J by 2 bases, with 6 bases between the two germline ends. The CDR3 spans 14 residues. Under the authors' procedure: Nucleated cell counts were estimated from reference gene primer amplification. Clones were read by immunoSEQ multiplex PCR, and TCRdb kept only the in-frame ones, dropping some. Clone size and the V and J calls come from that table; the DNA yielded D and trimming. The sample has 150,000 to 200,000 clones, 80% to 90% seen once.

This chain links TRBV5-1 with TRBJ1-3; the D gene is possibly TRBD1 (5 bases). The sequence derives from a woman aged 65 to 85 with COVID-19, enrolled during active disease. The sequencing input was peripheral blood. The CDR3 loop reads CASSLAGTGNTIYF. The CDR3, as DNA: TGCGCCAGCAGCTTGGCAGGGACTGGAAACACCATATATTTT.